This T cell receptor beta chain is drawn from a study of blood T cell repertoires in COVID-19. Study context: COVID-19 samples from acute and convalescent phases originated in the United States, Italy and Spain. Sample material is recorded as cDNA or gDNA derived from T cells, B-cell-depleted T cells, or PBMCs.

The authors' processing: Counts of nucleated cells, estimated from reference gene primer amplification, were obtained. TCRdb keeps only in-frame clones here, not all; method: immunoSEQ multiplex PCR. The V and J calls and clone size come from that table; D and trimming were worked out from the DNA. The sample carries around 470,000 clones, roughly 89% recorded once. There are a few counts of this clone. The CDR3 has 16 amino acids. With V trimmed by 0 bases and J by 1 base, 2 bases remained unmatched. The germline V gene encodes CDR1 MDHEN and CDR2 SYDVKM. The sequence was collected from a man in his late teens or twenties with COVID-19, enrolled during active disease. Sequences were obtained from peripheral blood. The gene calls are TRBV28 and TRBJ2-2; 7 nucleotides match TRBD2. CDR3 in amino acids: CASSLWSSGNTGELFF. The DNA for the CDR3 is TGTGCCAGCAGTTTATGGTCTAGCGGGAACACCGGGGAGCTGTTTTTT.